This T cell receptor beta chain was obtained from a study of blood T cell repertoires in COVID-19. The CDR3 loop spans 17 amino acids. The V and J ends lost 0 bases and 5 bases respectively, with 17 bases between them. From germline, CDR1 is LGHDT and CDR2 YNNKEL (reference sequence). Source study methods: Reference gene primer amplification in the assay estimated nucleated cell counts. Repertoires were generated with immunoSEQ multiplex PCR, while TCRdb's copy carries only in-frame clones and drops some. That table supplies the V and J calls and clone size; D and trimming were determined from the DNA. The sample consists of 200,000 to 300,000 clones, nearly 90% of them appearing once.

This chain links TRBV3-1 (or the pseudogene TRBV3-2) with TRBJ2-1, with D possibly being TRBD1 (5 bases). The sample consisted of PBMCs or T cells enriched from blood (not recorded which). This clonotype was sampled from a woman aged 25 to 45 with acute COVID-19. The CDR3 reads CASSQENRPTPNNEQFF. In DNA, the CDR3 is TGTGCCAGCAGCCAAGAAAACAGGCCGACCCCAAACAATGAGCAGTTCTTC.